The source of this T cell receptor (beta chain) is a study of blood T cell repertoires in COVID-19 (dated by TCRdb to about 2020). Study-level background: Collaborator samples came from the United States, Italy and Spain and covered acute and convalescent phases of COVID-19. The repertoires were made available in a free public database intended to serve as a resource for research on the immune response to SARS-CoV-2. The material from the prospective study consisted of cDNA or gDNA derived from T cells, B-cell-depleted T cells, or PBMCs. Sample metadata almost always included a de-identified subject ID, COVID-19 status, age in years and sex. Subjects who had been exposed to COVID-19, were actively infected with it, or had recovered from it provided the deeply sampled blood TCRbeta repertoires that made up the dataset. The samples were drawn from two sources: the first 160 participants of the ongoing ImmuneRACE study, and approximately 1,300 subjects contributed by 6 global collaborators. Where HLA class I and class II types were available, the types were taken from metadata supplied by the sample provider, not from assay-based typing. General findings and caveats noted by the study authors: Clinical and demographic metadata were provided uncurated, with the amount varying by source and participant.

The collaborating institutions used their own protocols to collect whole blood in K2EDTA tubes. For TCRbeta analysis, collaborators shipped samples as frozen whole blood, isolated PBMCs, or DNA extracted from either of those sample types. Here V drops 3 bases and J drops 6 bases, and the junction holds 8 bases not matched to any gene. The germline V gene specifies ENHRY as CDR1 and SYGVKD as CDR2. Including the terminal cysteine and phenylalanine, the CDR3 comprises 15 residues. Of all the DNA, just the CDR3 is kept, 45 bases in frame from base 1. TCRbeta CDR3 regions were amplified from genomic DNA by means of the immunoSEQ Assay, a bias-controlled multiplex PCR. The published analysis was carried out like this. The number of nucleated cells in each sample was estimated from the amplification of reference gene primers within the assay. To quantify the absolute abundance of each unique TCRbeta CDR3 rearrangement, sequence reads were collapsed and filtered. Productive Simpson clonality was computed per sample as the square root of Simpson's diversity index over productive rearrangements. As stored in TCRdb, this immuneACCESS dataset retains in-frame rearrangements with V and J assigned. A fraction of the clones does not appear; measured against another copy, unresolved V genes explain less than half of the discrepancy, and the remainder lacks a known reason. For V, J and clone size, that table is used; D and trimming come from the DNA. In this sample the table shows hundreds of thousands of clones, 70% to 80% of which occur a single time. The top ten clones comprise over 3% of the sample.

About this clone itself: Its antigen remains unidentified. No quality values exist for individual bases; no much larger clone is one base distant.

The receptor comes from a woman at least 80 years old with acute or convalescent COVID-19. This chain joins TRBV10-3 to TRBJ2-1; 7 bases in the junction line up with TRBD2. The specimen sequenced was peripheral blood. The CDR3 region has the sequence CAISEGLAAGNEQFF. The nucleotides read TGTGCCATCAGTGAAGGGCTAGCGGCGGGCAATGAGCAGTTCTTC.